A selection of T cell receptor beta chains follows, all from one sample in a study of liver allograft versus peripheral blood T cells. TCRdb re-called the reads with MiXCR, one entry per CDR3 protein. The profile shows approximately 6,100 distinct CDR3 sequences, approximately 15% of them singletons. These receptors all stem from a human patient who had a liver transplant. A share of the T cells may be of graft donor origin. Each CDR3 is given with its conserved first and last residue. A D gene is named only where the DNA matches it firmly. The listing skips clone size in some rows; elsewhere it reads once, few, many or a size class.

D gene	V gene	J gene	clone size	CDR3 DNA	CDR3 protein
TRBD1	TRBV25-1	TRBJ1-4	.	TGTGCCAGCAGTGAGAGGGGGCAAACTAATGAAAAACTGTTTTTT	CASSERGQTNEKLFF
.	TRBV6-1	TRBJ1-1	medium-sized	TGTGCCAGCAGAGAACAGGAGGCGAACACTGAAGCTTTCTTT	CASREQEANTEAFF
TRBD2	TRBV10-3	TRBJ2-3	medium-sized	TGTGCCATCAGTGAGAGGGGCGGGAGGACAGATACGCAGTATTTT	CAISERGGRTDTQYF
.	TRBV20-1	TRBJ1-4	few	TGCAGTGCCACAAGGGGGGAAAAACTGTTTTTT	CSATRGEKLFF
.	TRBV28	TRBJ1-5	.	TGTGCCAGCAGTTTTCGGGGAGGGCCCCAGCATTTT	CASSFRGGPQHF
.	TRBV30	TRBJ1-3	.	TGTGCCTTCGGACAAACAGGCTCTGGAAACACCATATATTTT	CAFGQTGSGNTIYF
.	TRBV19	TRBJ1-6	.	TGTGCCACTCAGGAGGGGCGTTATAATTCACCCCTCCACTTT	CATQEGRYNSPLHF
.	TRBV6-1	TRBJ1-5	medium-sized	TGTGCCAGCAGTGAAGCGGTTTCGGGGATCCAGCCCCAGCATTTT	CASSEAVSGIQPQHF
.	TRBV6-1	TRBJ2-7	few	TGTGCCAGCATCGGAAACGGCAGAGTCTCCTACGAGCAGTACTTC	CASIGNGRVSYEQYF
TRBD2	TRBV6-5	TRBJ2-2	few	TGTGCCAGCAGTTACAGCGGGGGTTTGAGCACCGGGGAGCTGTTTTTT	CASSYSGGLSTGELFF
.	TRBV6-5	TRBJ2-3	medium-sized	TGTGCCAGCAGTAAGGGAACCCGCACAGATACGCAGTATTTT	CASSKGTRTDTQYF
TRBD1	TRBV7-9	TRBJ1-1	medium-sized	TGTGCCAGCAGCTCACAGGGGAGGACTGAAGCTTTCTTT	CASSSQGRTEAFF
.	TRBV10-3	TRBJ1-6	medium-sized	TGTGCCATCAGTGAGTTGATAGGATTGTATTCACCCCTCCACTTT	CAISELIGLYSPLHF
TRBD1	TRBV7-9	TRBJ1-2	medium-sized	TGTGCCAGCAGCTCCCCGCAGGGACAGTTAGGAGGCTATGGCTACACCTTC	CASSSPQGQLGGYGYTF
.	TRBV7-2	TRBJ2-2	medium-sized	TGTGCCAGCACCTTAGATCAGGGGTACTCCGGGGAGCTGTTTTTT	CASTLDQGYSGELFF
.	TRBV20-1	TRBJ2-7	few	TGCAGTGCTAGCGGGGGGCTCTCCTACGAGCAGTACTTC	CSASGGLSYEQYF
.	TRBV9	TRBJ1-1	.	TGTGCCAGCAGCCAGGCCACGATGAACACTGAAGCTTTCTTT	CASSQATMNTEAFF
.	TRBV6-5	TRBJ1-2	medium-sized	TGTGCCAGCAGTTACCAACTGCGAGGAGGCTACACCTTC	CASSYQLRGGYTF
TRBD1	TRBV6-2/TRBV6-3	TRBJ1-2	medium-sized	TGTGCCAGCAGTTACTCGACAGGGCTCGATGGCTACACCTTC	CASSYSTGLDGYTF
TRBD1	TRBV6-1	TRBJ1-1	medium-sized	TGTGCCAGCAAGAGACAGGGAGGAGCTTTCTTT	CASKRQGGAFF
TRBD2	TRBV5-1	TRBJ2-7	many	TGCGCCAGCAGCTTGGTGAGGACTAGCGGCTCCTACGAGCAGTACTTC	CASSLVRTSGSYEQYF
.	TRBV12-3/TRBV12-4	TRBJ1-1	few	TGTGCCAGCAGTTTATCTAACACTGAAGCTTTCTTT	CASSLSNTEAFF
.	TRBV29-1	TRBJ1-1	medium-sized	TGCAGCGTTGGTGGGGTAAACACTGAAGCTTTCTTT	CSVGGVNTEAFF
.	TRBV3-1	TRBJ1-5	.	TGTGCCAGCAGCCAGGGGGACAGCAATCAGCCCCAGCATTTT	CASSQGDSNQPQHF
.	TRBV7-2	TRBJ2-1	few	TGTGCCAGCGGTTGGCAGCCCTACAATGAGCAGTTCTTC	CASGWQPYNEQFF
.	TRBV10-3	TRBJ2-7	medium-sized	TGTGCCACCGAGGGGGGAGTGAGCTCCTACGAGCAGTACTTC	CATEGGVSSYEQYF
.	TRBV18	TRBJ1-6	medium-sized	TGTGCCAGCTCACCGGAGAGCTCCTATAATTCACCCCTCCACTTT	CASSPESSYNSPLHF
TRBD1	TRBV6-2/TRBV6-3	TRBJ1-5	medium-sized	TGTGCCAGCAGCTCACAGGGGGCAGGCAATCAGCCCCAGCATTTT	CASSSQGAGNQPQHF
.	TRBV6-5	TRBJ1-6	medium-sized	TGTGCCAGCAGTTACTCGTACGGGGCCGATAATTCACCCCTCCACTTT	CASSYSYGADNSPLHF
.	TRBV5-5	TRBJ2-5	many	TGTGCCAGCAGCTTCTCGACCTATCAGGGAGAGACCCAGTACTTC	CASSFSTYQGETQYF
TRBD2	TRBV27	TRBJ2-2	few	TGTGCCAGCAGCTCACAGGGACGGGAGGGCCGCAGCGGGGAGCTGTTTTTT	CASSSQGREGRSGELFF
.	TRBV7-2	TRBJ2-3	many	TGTGCCAGCAGCTTAGGGCTCCTAAACACAGATACGCAGTATTTT	CASSLGLLNTDTQYF
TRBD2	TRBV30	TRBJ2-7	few	TGTGCCTGGGATTTACTAGCGGGAGGGCCGAGGGAGCAGTACTTC	CAWDLLAGGPREQYF
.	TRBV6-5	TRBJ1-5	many	TGTGCCAGCAGTTACCTCTCTACAGGCAATCAGCCCCAGCATTTT	CASSYLSTGNQPQHF
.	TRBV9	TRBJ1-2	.	TGTGCCAGCAGCGTAGAACCGGGGCAGGCCTATGGCTACACCTTC	CASSVEPGQAYGYTF
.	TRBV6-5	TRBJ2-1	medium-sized	TGTGCCAGCAGTTACTCAGGAGGGGGCAGAATAAACAATGAGCAGTTCTTC	CASSYSGGGRINNEQFF
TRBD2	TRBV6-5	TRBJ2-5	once	TGTGCCAGCAGTTACTCGGAAAGCGGGAGGGCCAGAGAGACCCAGTACTTC	CASSYSESGRARETQYF
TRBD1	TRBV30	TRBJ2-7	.	TGTGCCTGCTCCGGGACAGGGAGATCCTACGAGCAGTACTTC	CACSGTGRSYEQYF
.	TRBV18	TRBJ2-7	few	TGTGCCAGCTCACCGGGGGGGGGGGCCCTCGACGAGCAGTACTTC	CASSPGGGALDEQYF
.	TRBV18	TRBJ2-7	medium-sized	TGTGCCAGCTCACGGGAGCCGGGCTCCTACGAGCAGTACTTC	CASSREPGSYEQYF